The present entry profiles one TCR beta chain with its context. With random hexamers, roughly 0.45 to 1 ug RNA was reverse transcribed. Amplification of TCR beta CDR3 spanned 54 Vbeta and 13 Jbeta via immunoSEQ multiplex PCR. Via MiXCR, TCRdb re-called the immunoSEQ multiplex PCR reads, giving one row per CDR3 protein. Among approximately 120,000 distinct CDR3 sequences listed, roughly 97% were seen once. This entry belongs to a study of CD8 T cells in Susac syndrome. The length of the CDR3 is 13 residues. V lost 6 bases and J lost 4; bases outside the gene matches: 4. Both CD4+ and CD8+ T cells were negatively isolated, and TEMRA cells underwent FACS enrichment.

The origin of this receptor is a human donor in good health. The sample comprised CD4+ T cells from PBMCs. The chain links TRBV12-3 or TRBV12-4 to TRBJ2-7, with 9 bases fitting TRBD1. This chain's CDR3 is CASSGQGMYEQYF. The CDR3 region has the DNA TGTGCCAGCAGCGGACAGGGGATGTACGAGCAGTACTTC.